This TCR beta chain was recorded in a study of T-cell memory formation after mild COVID-19. Study results and caveats: Clones that contracted clustered mainly in CM and EM if CD4+ and in EMRA if CD8+. Some clones that responded were present in memory (sampled pre-infection), which suggests cross-reactive memory joined. The study found balanced CD4/CD8 in clones contracting day 15 to 85 and a CD4+ lean in later expanders.

Germline CDR1 and CDR2: SGHDN and FVKESK. The CDR3 spans 13 residues. With 6 bases removed from V and 6 bases from J, the gap between germline ends came to 15 bases. Via MiXCR, TCRdb re-called the 5' RACE reads, giving one row per CDR3 protein. The table includes hundreds of thousands of distinct CDR3 sequences, approximately 23% detected once. Comment on this clonotype: What it recognizes is unknown.

The V gene is TRBV14, the J gene TRBJ2-7; D unclear. Sequenced sample: PBMCs or a T cell subset sorted from them (not recorded which). This clonotype was obtained from an adult woman who had mild COVID-19 (a few samples of this study predate the infection). Cell type and time point are not known. In nucleotides, the CDR3 is TGTGCCAGCAGTTACACTTTCAGGAGCGAGCAGTACTTC. Protein product: CASSYTFRSEQYF.